This T cell receptor (beta chain) was documented in a study of blood T cell repertoires in COVID-19. Whole-study context: There were acute and convalescent COVID-19 samples, and they came from the United States, Italy and Spain. T cells, B-cell-depleted T cells, or PBMCs supplied cDNA or gDNA.

V dropped 0 bases and J dropped 1 base, with 15 bases sitting between them. Germline CDR1 GTSNPN, CDR2 SVGIG (reference sequence). This CDR3 spans 16 amino acids. In the original analysis: Reference gene primer amplification in the assay estimated nucleated cell counts. The table came from immunoSEQ multiplex PCR; TCRdb's copy has only in-frame clones and leaves some out. Clone size and V and J calls were adopted from that table, with D and trimming inferred from the DNA. The sample contains about 210,000 clones, around nine tenths of which appear only once. The chain combines TRBV30 with TRBJ1-2; D is possibly TRBD1 (6 bases). Sequencing input: peripheral blood. The sequence was collected from a man younger than 30 with active or convalescent COVID-19. For the CDR3, the DNA is TGTGCCTGGAGTGTATCGAGACAGGAACTTAACTATGGCTACACCTTC. It yields the protein CAWSVSRQELNYGYTF.